The rows below give T cell receptor beta chains drawn from one sample of a study of shared T cell receptors in the human thymus. TCRdb's table, derived via immunoSEQ multiplex PCR, lists solely in-frame clones and lacks some. The sample carries about 660,000 clones, roughly 88% recorded once. These data were also filed under a second study, of human thymus T cells.

Sequenced: thymocytes. The origin of the receptors is a boy under two years old with a congenital heart defect. Both conserved end residues are part of each CDR3. A D gene is named only where the DNA matches it firmly. A clone size is listed for some rows: how often the clone was seen (once, few, many), or a class if it is expanded.

V	size	D	J	DNA	CDR3
TRBV6-6	.	.	TRBJ2-3	TGTGCCAGCAGATATGTGGGGACTGGGATGGATACGCAGTATTTT	CASRYVGTGMDTQYF
TRBV30	.	.	TRBJ1-5	TGTGCCTGGAGTGTAGAGGAGGTGGATCAGCCCCAGCATTTT	CAWSVEEVDQPQHF
TRBV6-6	.	TRBD1	TRBJ1-5	TGTGCCAGCGGAGACAGGGGGCAGGGTCAGCCCCAGCATTTT	CASGDRGQGQPQHF
TRBV29-1	.	.	TRBJ2-1	TGCAGCGTAAATAGTCAGGGTTACAATGAGCAGTTCTTC	CSVNSQGYNEQFF
TRBV2	few	.	TRBJ2-7	TGTGCCAGCAGTGACAGGGGCGAGCAGTACTTC	CASSDRGEQYF
TRBV15	.	.	TRBJ2-1	TGTGCCACCAGCAGAGGCAGGGCAACTGAGCAGTTCTTC	CATSRGRATEQFF
TRBV6-1	.	TRBD2	TRBJ2-1	TGTGCCAGCAGTGGACTAGCGGGAGGACCGATACACTACAATGAGCAGTTCTTC	CASSGLAGGPIHYNEQFF
TRBV27	.	TRBD1	TRBJ1-5	TGTGCCAGCAGCCCAGACAGGGGACACTTATCCAATCAGCCCCAGCATTTT	CASSPDRGHLSNQPQHF
TRBV10-3	.	.	TRBJ2-7	TGTGCCATCAGAAGAGACAGGTCTGGCGAGCAGTACTTC	CAIRRDRSGEQYF
TRBV25-1	.	TRBD1	TRBJ1-2	TGTGCCACCTCCTCTTCGGGACAGGGGTATGGCTACACCTTC	CATSSSGQGYGYTF
TRBV5-8	few	.	TRBJ2-7	TGTGCCAGCAGCCGGAAGAGGGGGGGTGAGCAGTACTTC	CASSRKRGGEQYF
TRBV5-6	.	TRBD1	TRBJ1-4	TGTGCCAGCAGCTTAGATGCGGGACAGGGAACGACTAATGAAAAACTGTTTTTT	CASSLDAGQGTTNEKLFF
TRBV11-3	.	.	TRBJ2-3	TGTGCCAGCAGCTCCGGGACAGATACGCAGTATTTT	CASSSGTDTQYF
TRBV6-6	once	.	TRBJ2-7	TGTGCCAGCAGCAAGGCCGGGACTCCGCCTACCTACGAGCAGTACTTC	CASSKAGTPPTYEQYF
TRBV28	.	TRBD1	TRBJ1-2	TGTGCCAGCAGTATCACGGACAGGGGATCGGGTGGCTACACCTTC	CASSITDRGSGGYTF